A single sample is the source of the 26 T cell receptor beta chains below, sequenced in a study of shared clonotypes between healthy human individuals. Produced via immunoSEQ multiplex PCR; TCRdb's table is partial and in-frame only. The repertoire includes 2 million to 2.5 million clones, approximately 94% of them detected once, and approximately 0.13% sits in the top ten. Sequenced: naive CD4+ T cells sorted from blood. Subset of the sample: CD45RA+ positively selected. Receptors were obtained from a man aged 18-30 years in good health.

This chain links TRBV5-1 with TRBJ2-7, with D possibly being TRBD2 (6 bases). Germline V gene data show CDR1 as SGHRS and CDR2 as YFSETQ. The CDR3 totals 17 residues. V lost 4 bases and J lost 6, with 26 bases in between. CDR3 protein: CASSQPGKAGTYSEQYF. In nucleotides, the CDR3 is TGCGCCAGCAGCCAACCCGGAAAGGCCGGGACTTATAGCGAGCAGTACTTC. The full variable domain, with the rest looked up from reference TRBV5-1 and TRBJ2-7, is KAGVTQTPRYLIKTRGQQVTLSCSPISGHRSVSWYQQTPGQGLQFLFEYFSETQRNKGNFPGRFSGRQFSNSRSEMNVSTLELGDSALYLCASSQPGKAGTYSEQYFGPGTRLTVT.

The chain employs TRBV4-3 and TRBJ2-3; 8 bases are shared with TRBD1. V was clipped by 1 base and J by 6 bases; unmatched bases: 15. Per the germline V gene, CDR1 is LGHNA and CDR2 is YSLEER. This CDR3 spans 18 amino acids. The CDR3 spells CASSQGPGRQGAVDTQYF. The DNA of the CDR3 is TGCGCCAGCAGCCAAGGACCCGGCCGGCAGGGGGCGGTGGATACGCAGTATTTT.

The chain carries TRBV10-1 and TRBJ1-2, with a tentative D call TRBD1 (5 bases). V was cut by 3 bases and J by 6 bases, with 17 bases left in between. The CDR3 is 15 residues long. Per germline, CDR1 WNHNN and CDR2 SYGVQD (reference sequence). CDR3 sequence (DNA): TGCGCCAGCAGTGACTTCGGGGCCCCCTTGGATGGCTACACCTTC. Translating gives CASSDFGAPLDGYTF.

The chain uses TRBV29-1 and TRBJ2-1, with 15 bases aligning to TRBD2. This CDR3 is 12 amino acids long. The V segment lost 7 bases and the J segment 9 bases; nucleotides outside the gene matches: 1. Per the germline V gene, CDR1 is SQVTM and CDR2 is ANQGSEA. Here the CDR3 reads CSGTSGGAEQFF. The CDR3 region has the DNA TGCAGCGGGACTAGCGGGGGGGCTGAGCAGTTCTTC.

The J gene is TRBJ2-7, the V gene TRBV6-6; perhaps TRBD2 as D (5 bases). Germline-derived CDR1 and CDR2 are MNHNY and SVGAGI (reference sequence). The V end was cut by 6 bases, the J end by 6 bases, with 21 bases between. This CDR3 is 15 amino acids long. DNA of the CDR3: TGTGCCAGCAGCCCGCTGCAGGATGGTGGGAGCGAGCAGTACTTC. This gives the protein CASSPLQDGGSEQYF.

This rearrangement joins TRBV9 to TRBJ1-1, with D possibly TRBD1 on 6 matching bases. The V end was cut by 4 bases, the J end by 6 bases, with 16 bases between. The CDR3 is 14 amino acids. The germline CDR1 and CDR2 sequences are SGDLS and YYNGEE. The CDR3 DNA follows: TGTGCCAGCAGCAGAGAGGGGGGGCGTTCTGAAGCTTTCTTT. This encodes CASSREGGRSEAFF.

This chain uses TRBV5-8 with TRBJ2-2; 8 positions match TRBD1. In germline, CDR1 is SGHTS, CDR2 YDEGEE. There are 14 residues in the CDR3. V was clipped by 4 bases and J by 7 bases; unmatched bases: 6. Here the CDR3 reads CASSTDRGGGELFF. As DNA, the CDR3 is TGTGCCAGCAGCACAGACAGGGGAGGCGGGGAGCTGTTTTTT. Together with reference TRBV5-8 and TRBJ2-2, the CDR3 gives the full variable domain: EAGVTQSPTHLIKTRGQQATLRCSPISGHTSVYWYQQALGLGLQFLLWYDEGEERNRGNFPPRFSGRQFPNYSSELNVNALELEDSALYLCASSTDRGGGELFFGEGSRLTVL.

As concerns this clone: The identical CDR3 is also encoded by other nucleotide sequences in the sample. This chain connects TRBV28 to TRBJ1-2; D not resolved. V lost 5 bases and J lost 5, with 9 bases in between. The germline V gene has CDR1 MDHEN and CDR2 SYDVKM. This CDR3 is built from 12 residues. The CDR3 here is CASSPRSYGYTF. DNA of the CDR3: TGTGCCAGCAGTCCGCGGTCGTATGGCTACACCTTC.

A note on this clone: The same CDR3 is also encoded by other DNA sequences in this sample. CDR3 DNA sequence: TGTGCCAGCAGCTTAAGTGAGACCCAGTACTTC. Its translation is CASSLSETQYF. This chain links TRBV11-2 with TRBJ2-5; D gene uncertain. V was trimmed by 2 bases and J by 5 bases, leaving 3 bases between them. This CDR3 is 11 amino acids long. From germline, CDR1 is SGHAT and CDR2 FQNNGV. Together with reference TRBV11-2 and TRBJ2-5, the CDR3 gives the full variable domain: EAGVAQSPRYKIIEKRQSVAFWCNPISGHATLYWYQQILGQGPKLLIQFQNNGVVDDSQLPKDRFSAERLKGVDSTLKIQPAKLEDSAVYLCASSLSETQYFGPGTRLLVL.

V usage is TRBV6-1 and J usage is TRBJ1-1; TRBD1 matches at 7 bases. V trimming: 1 base; J trimming: 4 bases; junction bases outside the gene matches: 15. CDR1 is MNHNS and CDR2 is SASEGT in the germline V gene. The length of the CDR3 is 18 residues. This chain's CDR3 is CASSEGTPRTGRFTEAFF. In DNA form, the CDR3 reads TGTGCCAGCAGTGAAGGGACCCCGAGGACAGGTCGATTCACTGAAGCTTTCTTT.

The chain combines TRBV30 with TRBJ1-4, with 9 bases aligning to TRBD1. The germline V gene encodes CDR1 GTSNPN and CDR2 SVGIG (reference sequence). Germline trimming cut 4 bases from V and 7 bases from J; bases unmatched to any gene: 7. The CDR3 is 14 amino acids. CDR3 loop: CAWNIQGAFEKLFF. The CDR3 coding sequence is TGTGCCTGGAATATACAGGGGGCTTTTGAAAAACTGTTTTTT.

This chain connects TRBV19 to TRBJ1-6; possible D gene TRBD1, 5 bases. The ends were cut back, 6 bases at V and 7 bases at J, with 16 bases in the middle. The CDR3 has 15 residues. The germline CDR1 and CDR2 sequences are LNHDA and SQIVND (reference sequence). CDR3 sequence reads: CASRVGRERNSPLHF. The CDR3 DNA is TGTGCCAGTAGGGTTGGCAGGGAGAGGAATTCACCCCTCCACTTT.

J is TRBJ1-5 and V is TRBV5-1; no firm D call. Trimming took off 3 bases at V and 7 bases at J, with 14 bases between the two ends. The CDR3 is made up of 14 amino acids. Per germline, CDR1 SGHRS and CDR2 YFSETQ. Here the CDR3 reads CASSSEGPPQPQHF. CDR3 in DNA: TGCGCCAGCAGCTCAGAGGGTCCTCCGCAGCCCCAGCATTTT. Using reference TRBV5-1 and TRBJ1-5 for the parts outside the CDR3, the full variable domain is KAGVTQTPRYLIKTRGQQVTLSCSPISGHRSVSWYQQTPGQGLQFLFEYFSETQRNKGNFPGRFSGRQFSNSRSEMNVSTLELGDSALYLCASSSEGPPQPQHFGDGTRLSIL.

The V gene is TRBV18, the J gene TRBJ1-2; D might be TRBD1 (5 bases). This CDR3 has 13 residues. Germline V gene sequence: CDR1 KGHSH, CDR2 LQKENI. V lost 0 bases, J lost 12 bases, and 14 bases lay in between. In DNA form, the CDR3 reads TGTGCCAGCTCACCACCGGGGCCCACCGCTCACACCTTC. The encoded protein is CASSPPGPTAHTF.

The chain joins TRBV28 to TRBJ2-1, with TRBD1 identical over 9 bases. Looked up from germline, CDR1 is MDHEN and CDR2 is SYDVKM. This CDR3 comprises 16 residues. J gave up 3 bases and V 6 bases, and 9 bases lay outside the gene matches. The DNA of the CDR3 is TGTGCCAGCAGCCGACGAGACAGGGGGAACTACAATGAGCAGTTCTTC. Translation gives CASSRRDRGNYNEQFF.

This chain uses TRBV28 with TRBJ2-4; a weak D match, TRBD1 (6 bases). The germline gives CDR1 MDHEN, CDR2 SYDVKM. The CDR3 is made up of 11 amino acids. The V end lost 5 bases, the J end lost 9 bases, and 8 bases lay between the germline ends. The CDR3 DNA is TGTGCCAGCAGTACAGGGTCCATTCAGTACTTC. The encoded protein is CASSTGSIQYF.

The chain joins TRBV9 to TRBJ1-2, with TRBD1 as a possible D gene (6 bases). The V and J ends lost 4 bases and 7 bases respectively, with 20 bases between them. The CDR3 has 15 amino acids. Germline V CDR1 and CDR2: SGDLS, YYNGEE. The CDR3 sequence is CASSTQQGMKFGYTF. The DNA of the CDR3 is TGTGCCAGCAGCACCCAACAGGGTATGAAATTTGGCTACACCTTC.

The rearrangement uses TRBV30 and TRBJ1-2; 9 positions match TRBD1. The CDR3 contains 13 residues. Germline V gene data show CDR1 as GTSNPN and CDR2 as SVGIG (reference sequence). Trimming at V came to 3 bases and at J to 7 bases, leaving 6 bases not matched to a gene. CDR3: CAWRADRGAGYTF. DNA of the CDR3: TGTGCCTGGAGGGCAGACAGGGGGGCTGGCTACACCTTC.

The CDR3 region has the DNA TGTGCCAGCAGTTACTCCGCAGGGGTTTCCTACGAGCAGTACTTC. Protein product: CASSYSAGVSYEQYF. The chain links TRBV6-6 to TRBJ2-7, with D maybe TRBD1 (6 bases). The CDR3 consists of 15 residues. Trimming took 0 bases from V and 1 from J, leaving 10 bases between them. Germline CDR1 is MNHNY and CDR2 is SVGAGI (reference sequence).

The chain recombines TRBV6-1 with TRBJ1-2; D is uncertain. The CDR3 totals 13 residues. V lost 5 bases to trimming and J lost 3 bases, with 10 bases between them. Germline CDR1 is MNHNS and CDR2 is SASEGT. CDR3: CASSLAPDYGYTF. The CDR3 DNA sequence: TGTGCCAGCAGTCTCGCCCCGGACTATGGCTACACCTTC.

The chain is built from TRBV5-1 and TRBJ1-1; unclear D gene. This CDR3 has 13 amino acids. Germline V CDR1 and CDR2: SGHRS, YFSETQ. V was pared by 4 bases and J by 0 bases, with 7 bases between. CDR3 DNA sequence: TGCGCCAGCAGCGACGGGTTGAACACTGAAGCTTTCTTT. Translated, it gives CASSDGLNTEAFF.

The chain combines TRBV9 with TRBJ1-6, with 7 bases fitting TRBD1. Per germline, CDR1 SGDLS and CDR2 YYNGEE. CDR3 size: 14 residues. The ends lost 7 bases at V and 9 bases at J; junction bases unmatched: 10. The CDR3 DNA sequence: TGTGCCAGCCGCTCCCGCCAGGGGGGTTCACCCCTCCACTTT. Residues: CASRSRQGGSPLHF.

The V gene is TRBV19, the J gene TRBJ1-2, with D perhaps matching TRBD1 (6 bases). CDR1 is LNHDA, CDR2 SQIVND, per germline (reference sequence). This CDR3 is 14 amino acids long. Trimming cost V 1 base and J 4 bases, with 10 bases left between them. The CDR3 loop is CASSIAAGAYGYTF. The CDR3 DNA sequence: TGTGCCAGTAGTATAGCCGCAGGGGCCTATGGCTACACCTTC.

The CDR3 is CASSEIALGAFF. The CDR3 nucleotides are TGCGCCAGCAGTGAGATTGCTTTGGGGGCTTTCTTT. The chain recombines TRBV10-2 with TRBJ1-1; D not resolved. The CDR3 consists of 12 residues. V lost 2 bases and J 11 bases, leaving 12 bases between the germline ends. CDR1 WSHSY and CDR2 SAAADI come from the germline V gene.

This chain connects TRBV7-2 to TRBJ2-2; D perhaps matches TRBD1 (7 bases). This CDR3 has 16 amino acids. Germline V lookup: CDR1 SGHTA, CDR2 FQGNSA. The V gene lost 6 bases and the J gene lost 4 bases, with 18 bases spanning the gap. This CDR3 is CASRFAGQPGTGELFF. In DNA, the CDR3 is TGTGCCAGCAGGTTCGCGGGACAGCCGGGCACCGGGGAGCTGTTTTTT.

To note about this clone: The same CDR3 arises from other DNA sequences in this sample as well. CDR3 protein: CAWSRQQNEKLFF. The CDR3 DNA follows: TGTGCCTGGAGTAGGCAGCAGAATGAAAAACTGTTTTTT. The V and J genes are TRBV30 and TRBJ1-4, with D unclear. This CDR3 comprises 13 residues. The V gene's germline CDR1 is GTSNPN and CDR2 SVGIG (reference sequence). Between the trimmed V and J ends, which lost 2 bases and 5 bases, there was a span of 9 bases.